A single sample gave rise to the 12 T cell receptor beta chains below, sequenced in a study of T-cell reconstitution after alpha-beta-depleted transplantation in children. A TCRbeta library incorporating unique molecular identifiers was prepared. TCRdb passed the PCR reads through MiXCR, listing each CDR3 protein once. The sample gives approximately 590,000 distinct CDR3 sequences, roughly a tenth of which show up once; less than 5% is in the top ten. Here the sequenced sample was PBMCs from the stem cell graft donor, taken from the stem cell graft. The receptors stem from a human donor who donated a stem cell graft to a child with acute myeloid leukemia.

This chain joins TRBV29-1 and TRBJ1-5, with 7 bases fitting TRBD1. Germline V gene lookup returns CDR1 SQVTM and CDR2 ANQGSEA. Germline trimming cut 4 bases from V and 6 bases from J; bases unmatched to any gene: 18. This CDR3 comprises 17 residues. Here the CDR3 reads CSVAGAGGSIGSQPQHF. The CDR3 nucleotides are TGCAGCGTTGCAGGGGCAGGGGGGTCTATAGGGAGTCAGCCCCAGCATTTT.

There are a few counts of this clonotype. This chain uses TRBV28 with TRBJ2-7; 8 bases are shared with TRBD1. Trimming cost V 2 bases and J 12 bases; bases outside gene matches: 6. Germline CDR1 reads MDHEN; CDR2 reads SYDVKM. The CDR3 consists of 12 residues. The CDR3 DNA is TGTGCCAGCAGTTTAAGGACCGGGACAGGGTACTTC. Its translation: CASSLRTGTGYF.

This clonotype has a handful of counts. The rearrangement joins TRBV7-8 to TRBJ1-1; TRBD1 matches at 11 bases. The germline V gene has CDR1 SGHVS and CDR2 FQNEAQ. V lost 5 bases to trimming and J lost 3 bases; unmatched junction nucleotides: 5. The CDR3 contains 15 residues. The chain's CDR3 is CASSPRTGGYTEAFF. The CDR3 DNA reads as TGTGCCAGCAGCCCTCGGACAGGGGGCTACACTGAAGCTTTCTTT.

This clonotype was found a few times. J is TRBJ2-1 and V is TRBV18; the match to TRBD2 covers 11 bases. CDR1 is KGHSH and CDR2 is LQKENI in the germline V gene. Losses at the gene ends were 0 bases for V and 9 bases for J; bases not matched to a gene: 7. The CDR3 consists of 16 residues. The CDR3 is CASSPPWASGRPEQFF. DNA for the CDR3: TGTGCCAGCTCACCACCGTGGGCTAGCGGGAGGCCTGAGCAGTTCTTC.

This clonotype was counted between two and nine times. This sequence joins TRBV27 and TRBJ2-2; 11 bases fit TRBD2. CDR1 MNHEY and CDR2 SMNVEV come from the germline V gene (reference sequence). This CDR3 region has 18 residues. The junction had 11 bases not matched to a gene; V was cut back by 3 bases and J by 5 bases. In DNA form, the CDR3 reads TGTGCCAGCAGTTTCGGGCTAGCGGGAGGCCGGGGGACCGGGGAGCTGTTTTTT. As protein: CASSFGLAGGRGTGELFF.

This clonotype was recorded at least ten times. The CDR3 loop reads CATSSRDIKREQYF. As DNA, the CDR3 is TGTGCCACCAGCAGCCGGGACATTAAGCGCGAGCAGTACTTC. The chain carries TRBV15 and TRBJ2-7, with D possibly matching TRBD1 (6 bases). The germline V gene encodes CDR1 LNHNV and CDR2 YYDKDF (reference sequence). CDR3 length: 14 amino acids. Trimming pared 3 bases from V and 6 bases from J, leaving 15 bases between.

This clonotype has a handful of counts. The chain is built from TRBV12-3 or TRBV12-4 and TRBJ1-2; 11 bases are a match to TRBD1. The length of the CDR3 is 16 residues. The J segment lost 3 bases and the V segment lost 10 bases, leaving 13 bases of the junction unmatched. This chain's CDR3 is CAIQLGQGADYYGYTF. In nucleotides, the CDR3 is TGTGCCATCCAACTAGGACAGGGGGCCGATTACTATGGCTACACCTTC.

This clonotype showed up just a few times. V usage is TRBV6-1 and J usage is TRBJ2-5, with D possibly matching TRBD1 (6 bases). Germline CDR1 is MNHNS and CDR2 is SASEGT. CDR3 size: 14 residues. V was shortened by 5 bases and J by 2 bases, with 12 bases between the two germline ends. As DNA, the CDR3 is TGTGCCAGCAGTCCCTGGACAGTTCAAGAGACCCAGTACTTC. Protein sequence: CASSPWTVQETQYF.

This clonotype came up a few times. The V gene is TRBV7-8, the J gene TRBJ2-1; no reliable D call. The germline V and J ends were trimmed by 4 bases and 15 bases, with 16 bases remaining between them. This CDR3 has 12 amino acids. Germline V CDR1 and CDR2: SGHVS, FQNEAQ. The CDR3 sequence is CASSSDHILAFF. In nucleotides, the CDR3 is TGTGCCAGCAGCTCCGACCATATTCTTGCGTTCTTC.

The chain uses TRBV10-3 and TRBJ2-5, with TRBD1 identical over 7 bases. V shed 6 bases, J shed 2 bases, and the junction held 3 bases outside the gene matches. Germline V gene data show CDR1 as ENHRY and CDR2 as SYGVKD. This CDR3 comprises 13 residues. The CDR3 is CAIRGTEQETQYF. The CDR3 DNA sequence: TGTGCCATCAGGGGGACAGAGCAAGAGACCCAGTACTTC.

This clonotype was recorded a few times. The chain uses TRBV7-9 and TRBJ2-1; no firm D call. CDR1 and CDR2 from the germline V gene are SEHNR and FQNEAQ (reference sequence). The CDR3 is made up of 13 amino acids. Deletions cut 1 base from V and 13 bases from J, with 14 bases between. The CDR3 bases are TGTGCCAGCAGCTTAGGTGGTGCCCTGGCACAGTTCTTC. This encodes CASSLGGALAQFF. The full variable domain, its missing parts supplied by reference TRBV7-9 and TRBJ2-1, is DTGVSQNPRHKITKRGQNVTFRCDPISEHNRLYWYRQTLGQGPEFLTYFQNEAQLEKSRLLSDRFSAERPKGSFSTLEIQRTEQGDSAMYLCASSLGGALAQFFGPGTRLTVL.

This clonotype was observed many times. The genes are TRBV20-1 and TRBJ2-7, with 9 bases that match TRBD2. The CDR3 loop spans 14 amino acids. V lost 4 bases and J lost 2; bases outside the gene matches: 6. Germline CDR1 is DFQATT and CDR2 is SNEGSKA (reference sequence). The CDR3 reads CSATPGTSTYEQYF. The CDR3 bases are TGCAGTGCTACGCCCGGGACTAGCACCTACGAGCAGTACTTC.